Presented here are 32 T cell receptor beta chains from one specimen sequenced in a study of vaccination and CD4 T cells after COVID-19. Oncomine TCR Beta short-read sequencing was applied to DNA from cultured CD4+ T cells. One entry per CDR3 protein results from TCRdb running MiXCR on the PCR reads. The sample has over 15,000 distinct CDR3 sequences, around four fifths seen once. Their recognized antigens are unknown. This sample's treatment: roughly 11-day PBMC culture with coronavirus spike peptide pools or control peptides (ViraFEST assay). The sequenced material came from CD4+ T cells from blood, cultured in vitro. These receptor sequences come from a human donor who had recovered from COVID-19.

The rearrangement uses TRBV29-1 and TRBJ1-2; D is unresolved. The CDR3 length is 11 residues. V shed 4 bases and J shed 7 bases, with 10 bases lying between them. Germline assignment: CDR1 SQVTM and CDR2 ANQGSEA. The CDR3: CSVGGFVGYTF. CDR3 nucleotide sequence: TGCAGCGTTGGGGGATTTGTTGGCTACACCTTC.

The sample holds a few counts of this clonotype. The chain joins TRBV20-1 to TRBJ1-5; D remains ambiguous. This CDR3 contains 12 residues. Per germline, CDR1 DFQATT and CDR2 SNEGSKA (reference sequence). The V end lost 4 bases, the J end lost 6 bases, and 10 bases lay between the germline ends. This CDR3 is CSANYLLQPQHF. Written as DNA, the CDR3 is TGCAGTGCTAATTACCTACTTCAGCCCCAGCATTTT.

This clonotype was seen once. The chain employs TRBV20-1 and TRBJ2-5; D may be TRBD2 (6 bases). This CDR3 region has 13 residues. Trimming pared 6 bases from V and 5 bases from J, leaving 16 bases between. Germline lookup yields CDR1 DFQATT and CDR2 SNEGSKA (reference sequence). CDR3 protein: CSAPPAGGETQYF. Here the CDR3 DNA reads TGCAGTGCCCCCCCCGCCGGAGGGGAGACCCAGTACTTC.

This clonotype was seen once. J is TRBJ2-7 and V is TRBV6-2 or TRBV6-3; D is possibly TRBD1 or TRBD2 (6 bases each). V dropped 5 bases and J dropped 6 bases, with 26 bases sitting between them. The CDR3 consists of 17 residues. CDR1 MNHEY and CDR2 SVGEGT come from the germline V gene. CDR3 DNA sequence: TGTGCCAGCAGTCTCCAAGGAGGGGGATATTGGAAGAGCGAGCAGTACTTC. Amino acids: CASSLQGGGYWKSEQYF.

The chain combines TRBV18 with TRBJ1-6, with 10 bases lining up with TRBD1. CDR3 size: 16 residues. The V and J ends lost 2 bases and 7 bases, in that order; junction bases with no gene match: 5. Per the germline V gene, CDR1 is KGHSH and CDR2 is LQKENI. Here the CDR3 DNA reads TGTGCCAGCTCACCAAGGGACAGGGGTAGAAATTCACCCCTCCACTTT. Translating it yields CASSPRDRGRNSPLHF.

This clonotype has only a few counts. The chain is built from TRBV20-1 and TRBJ1-5, with D possibly being TRBD1 (5 bases). The germline V and J ends were trimmed by 6 bases and 6 bases, with 18 bases remaining between them. CDR3 length: 14 amino acids. Germline V lookup: CDR1 DFQATT, CDR2 SNEGSKA (reference sequence). CDR3 sequence: CSAQKDSSGQPQHF. The CDR3, as DNA: TGCAGTGCCCAGAAAGACAGTTCGGGTCAGCCCCAGCATTTT.

The chain employs TRBV18 and TRBJ2-3; 9 bases are a match to TRBD1. Germline-derived CDR1 and CDR2 are KGHSH and LQKENI. This CDR3 region has 16 residues. The V gene end was trimmed by 2 bases and the J gene end by 6 bases; junction bases not matched to a gene: 9. The DNA for the CDR3 is TGTGCCAGCTCACCAGGGACAGGGACTGTGATTGATACGCAGTATTTT. Protein sequence: CASSPGTGTVIDTQYF.

The genes are TRBV7-2 and TRBJ2-3, with 9 bases matching TRBD1. Germline loops: CDR1 SGHTA, CDR2 FQGNSA. The V and J ends lost 2 bases and 3 bases, in that order; junction bases with no gene match: 18. There are 20 residues in the CDR3. The CDR3 protein is CASSLRPGTGIIGRTDTQYF. In DNA, the CDR3 is TGTGCCAGCAGCTTAAGGCCCGGGACAGGGATTATAGGTCGTACAGATACGCAGTATTTT.

This sequence joins TRBV27 and TRBJ1-6; D unclear. Trimming stripped 4 bases from V and 0 bases from J, with 16 bases between. Per the germline V gene, CDR1 is MNHEY and CDR2 is SMNVEV (reference sequence). CDR3 length: 18 residues. This CDR3 reads CASSSSSFVSSYNSPLHF. The CDR3 bases are TGTGCCAGCAGTTCTTCAAGTTTTGTGAGCTCCTATAATTCACCCCTCCACTTT.

The chain employs TRBV7-3 and TRBJ1-6; perhaps TRBD1 as D (6 bases). CDR1 is SGHTA and CDR2 is FQGTGA in the germline V gene. This CDR3 region has 14 residues. With 5 bases removed from V and 9 bases from J, the gap between germline ends came to 14 bases. This CDR3 reads CASSPHGGSSPLHF. The CDR3 region has the DNA TGTGCCAGCAGCCCCCACGGGGGCAGTTCACCCCTCCACTTT.

The CDR3 DNA is TGTGCCAGCAGCTCGACAGGGGGGACGAACACCGGGGAGCTGTTTTTT. It encodes CASSSTGGTNTGELFF. J is TRBJ2-2 and V is TRBV11-1; 9 bases match TRBD1. V shed 4 bases, J shed 0 bases, and the junction held 3 bases outside the gene matches. The CDR3 is 16 residues long. CDR1 is SGHAT and CDR2 is FQDESV in the germline V gene (reference sequence).

The CDR3 loop is CATSRGLIAGGSGDNEQFF. The CDR3 DNA reads as TGTGCCACCAGCAGAGGCCTGATAGCGGGAGGGTCCGGGGACAATGAGCAGTTCTTC. This chain links TRBV15 with TRBJ2-1; 11 nucleotides align to TRBD2. The CDR3 extends over 19 amino acids. Per the germline V gene, CDR1 is LNHNV and CDR2 is YYDKDF (reference sequence). Germline trimming cut 1 base from V and 5 bases from J; bases unmatched to any gene: 13.

The chain has TRBV7-9 and TRBJ1-1; D unclear. Germline V gene data show CDR1 as SEHNR and CDR2 as FQNEAQ (reference sequence). The CDR3 runs to 13 residues. With 2 bases removed from V and 4 bases from J, the gap between germline ends came to 8 bases. The CDR3 region has the DNA TGTGCCAGCAGCTTAAGTAGGGTCACTGAAGCTTTCTTT. Protein sequence: CASSLSRVTEAFF.

The V gene is TRBV6-2 or TRBV6-3, the J gene TRBJ1-4; tentative D call: TRBD1 (6 bases). CDR3 size: 14 residues. The V gene lost 2 bases and the J gene lost 5 bases, with 9 bases spanning the gap. The germline V gene encodes CDR1 MNHEY and CDR2 SVGEGT. The CDR3 DNA is TGTGCCAGCAGTTACGGGGGCAGCAATGAAAAACTGTTTTTT. This translates into CASSYGGSNEKLFF.

The chain recombines TRBV7-8 with TRBJ2-7, with D tentatively TRBD2 (6 bases). V lost 4 bases to trimming and J lost 0 bases, with 13 bases between them. This CDR3 has 15 amino acids. From germline, CDR1 is SGHVS and CDR2 FQNEAQ. The CDR3 reads CASSSTSLSSYEQYF. The DNA of the CDR3 is TGTGCCAGCAGCTCTACTAGCTTAAGCTCCTACGAGCAGTACTTC. The full variable domain, with the rest looked up from reference TRBV7-8 and TRBJ2-7, is GAGVSQSPRYKVAKRGQDVALRCDPISGHVSLFWYQQALGQGPEFLTYFQNEAQLDKSGLPSDRFFAERPEGSVSTLKIQRTQQEDSAVYLCASSSTSLSSYEQYFGPGTRLTVT.

This chain links TRBV6-1 with TRBJ1-2; TRBD1 aligns across 10 bases. CDR1 and CDR2 (germline): MNHNS, SASEGT. V dropped 6 bases and J dropped 3; count of bases not matched to a gene: 7. This CDR3 has 15 amino acids. CDR3 region: CASRGAGTGDYGYTF. The CDR3 coding sequence is TGTGCCAGCAGGGGGGCGGGGACAGGGGACTATGGCTACACCTTC.

The genes are TRBV20-1 and TRBJ2-1, with TRBD1 matching 7 bases. The CDR3 extends over 13 amino acids. CDR1 and CDR2 from the germline V gene are DFQATT and SNEGSKA (reference sequence). After removal of 6 bases from V and 6 bases from J, the junction contained 8 bases not matched to a gene. CDR3 sequence reads: CSATGTASNEQFF. In DNA form, the CDR3 reads TGCAGTGCAACCGGGACAGCCTCCAATGAGCAGTTCTTC.

This clonotype occurred once. The chain has TRBV28 and TRBJ2-7; D remains unclear. Trimming stripped 5 bases from V and 4 bases from J, with 9 bases between. The CDR3 loop spans 12 amino acids. Looked up from germline, CDR1 is MDHEN and CDR2 is SYDVKM. The CDR3 DNA is TGTGCCAGCAGTAGCACGAGTTACGAGCAGTACTTC. It encodes CASSSTSYEQYF.

The chain couples TRBV27 to TRBJ2-7; 9 nucleotides align to TRBD1. The CDR3 loop spans 15 amino acids. V dropped 6 bases and J dropped 3; count of bases not matched to a gene: 9. Germline values: CDR1 MNHEY, CDR2 SMNVEV (reference sequence). The CDR3 protein is CASSSPGTGYYEQYF. DNA for the CDR3: TGTGCCAGCAGCTCCCCAGGGACAGGGTACTACGAGCAGTACTTC.

V and J are TRBV7-9 and TRBJ1-2; D gene uncertain. Germline V CDR1 and CDR2: SEHNR, FQNEAQ (reference sequence). This CDR3 region has 13 residues. V dropped 5 bases and J dropped 8 bases, with 15 bases sitting between them. The CDR3 here is CASSPREHLGYTF. CDR3 bases: TGTGCCAGCAGCCCACGGGAACATTTGGGCTACACCTTC.

The chain recombines TRBV20-1 with TRBJ1-1; D not resolved. This CDR3 spans 13 amino acids. The germline V gene has CDR1 DFQATT and CDR2 SNEGSKA (reference sequence). The ends were cut back, 0 bases at V and 7 bases at J, with 12 bases in the middle. The CDR3 bases are TGCAGTGCTAGAGATCGAAATTTAGGTGAAGCTTTCTTT. Its protein product is CSARDRNLGEAFF.

This clonotype was seen once. This chain connects TRBV20-1 to TRBJ1-2; D not resolved. CDR3 length: 13 residues. Trimming pared 0 bases from V and 4 bases from J, leaving 9 bases between. Germline V gene sequence: CDR1 DFQATT, CDR2 SNEGSKA (reference sequence). The DNA of the CDR3 is TGCAGTGCTAGAGATGTACTGAGCTATGGCTACACCTTC. Its translation is CSARDVLSYGYTF.

The chain has TRBV11-1 and TRBJ1-2, with D uncertain. The CDR3 consists of 12 residues. The V gene's germline CDR1 is SGHAT and CDR2 FQDESV (reference sequence). V shed 5 bases and J shed 2 bases, with 6 bases lying between them. CDR3 bases: TGTGCCAGCAGCAAAGGGAACTATGGCTACACCTTC. It translates to CASSKGNYGYTF. Variable domain in full (rest from reference TRBV11-1 and TRBJ1-2): EAEVAQSPRYKITEKSQAVAFWCDPISGHATLYWYRQILGQGPELLVQFQDESVVDDSQLPKDRFSAERLKGVDSTLKIQPAELGDSAMYLCASSKGNYGYTFGSGTRLTVV.

This clonotype appeared a single time. One end of the junction does not line up with germline, which may come from a read error. The chain uses TRBV6-2 or TRBV6-3 and TRBJ1-2; D is unclear. Germline lookup yields CDR1 MNHEY and CDR2 SVGEGT. This CDR3 comprises 12 residues. The CDR3: CASSYPFLGYTF. For the CDR3, the DNA is TGTGCTAGCAGTTACCCTTTCCTGGGCTACACCTTC.

Regarding this clonotype: One junction end disagrees with the germline gene, perhaps due to a read error. The chain has TRBV7-2 and TRBJ2-7; 9 nucleotides align to TRBD1. The germline V gene encodes CDR1 SGHTA and CDR2 FQGNSA. There are 15 residues in the CDR3. In DNA form, the CDR3 reads TGCGCCAGCAGCCACGACAGGGGGAGGGGGGATGAGCAGTACTTC. It specifies CASSHDRGRGDEQYF.

The gene calls are TRBV7-9 and TRBJ1-5; D gene unclear. The V gene's germline CDR1 is SEHNR and CDR2 FQNEAQ (reference sequence). V dropped 1 base and J dropped 0 bases, with 7 bases sitting between them. This CDR3 has 15 residues. The CDR3 region has the DNA TGTGCCAGCAGCTTAGGAGGGTATAGCAATCAGCCCCAGCATTTT. It yields the protein CASSLGGYSNQPQHF.

The CDR3 reads CASSLAGVQETQYF. The CDR3 DNA reads as TGTGCCAGCAGCTTAGCCGGGGTGCAAGAGACCCAGTACTTC. The genes are TRBV7-2 and TRBJ2-5; possible D gene TRBD2, 5 bases. The CDR3 consists of 14 residues. Germline V gene data show CDR1 as SGHTA and CDR2 as FQGNSA. The ends were cut back, 0 bases at V and 2 bases at J, with 7 bases in the middle.

The chain recombines TRBV20-1 with TRBJ2-1, with 9 bases lining up with TRBD2. The germline CDR1 and CDR2 sequences are DFQATT and SNEGSKA (reference sequence). The CDR3 runs 16 residues. V dropped 6 bases and J dropped 4; count of bases not matched to a gene: 13. The CDR3 sequence is CSAESLSGSRYNEQFF. The CDR3 bases are TGCAGTGCCGAGTCCCTTAGCGGGAGTCGGTACAATGAGCAGTTCTTC.

The chain couples TRBV15 to TRBJ2-3; 8 nucleotides line up with TRBD2. V was clipped by 3 bases and J by 2 bases; unmatched bases: 7. Germline-derived CDR1 and CDR2 are LNHNV and YYDKDF (reference sequence). The CDR3 is made up of 16 amino acids. The DNA of the CDR3 is TGTGCCACCAGCAGGTTAGCGGGAAGAGACACAGATACGCAGTATTTT. It translates to CATSRLAGRDTDTQYF.

The rearrangement joins TRBV7-2 to TRBJ1-1; D perhaps matches TRBD1 (5 bases). The length of the CDR3 is 15 residues. CDR1 and CDR2 (germline): SGHTA, FQGNSA. Trimming pared 3 bases from V and 4 bases from J, leaving 15 bases between. The CDR3 DNA sequence: TGTGCCAGCAGCTTGCAGCAGGGAGGGCTCACTGAAGCTTTCTTT. Residues: CASSLQQGGLTEAFF.

V and J are TRBV20-1 and TRBJ1-2, with a weak D call TRBD1 (5 bases). The V end lost 4 bases, the J end lost 5 bases, and 14 bases lay between the germline ends. From germline, CDR1 is DFQATT and CDR2 SNEGSKA (reference sequence). This CDR3 has 13 amino acids. CDR3 protein: CSATPAQGYGYTF. Here the CDR3 DNA reads TGCAGTGCTACCCCGGCTCAGGGTTATGGCTACACCTTC.

This clonotype was seen more than once but under ten times. This rearrangement joins TRBV28 to TRBJ1-2, with 9 bases aligning to TRBD1. Germline values: CDR1 MDHEN, CDR2 SYDVKM. Trimming removed 6 bases from V and 4 bases from J; junction bases left unmatched: 6. The CDR3 runs to 14 residues. CDR3 sequence (DNA): TGTGCCAGCAGCCTTCTGACAGGGGGCTATGGCTACACCTTC. This codes for CASSLLTGGYGYTF.